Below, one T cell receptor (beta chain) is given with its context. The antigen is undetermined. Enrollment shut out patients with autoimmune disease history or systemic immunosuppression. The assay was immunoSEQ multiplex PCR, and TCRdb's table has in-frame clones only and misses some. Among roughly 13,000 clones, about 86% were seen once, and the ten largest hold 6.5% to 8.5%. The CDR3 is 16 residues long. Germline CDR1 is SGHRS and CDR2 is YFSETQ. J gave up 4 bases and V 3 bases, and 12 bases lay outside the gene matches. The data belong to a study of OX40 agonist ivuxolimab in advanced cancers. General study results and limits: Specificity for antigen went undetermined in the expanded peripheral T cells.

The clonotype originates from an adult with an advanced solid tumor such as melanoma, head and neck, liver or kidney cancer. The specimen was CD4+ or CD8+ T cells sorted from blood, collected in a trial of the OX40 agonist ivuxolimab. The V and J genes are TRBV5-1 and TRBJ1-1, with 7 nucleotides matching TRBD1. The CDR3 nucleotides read TGCGCCAGCAGCTCCTCCCCCGACAGGGCGTCCACTGAAGCTTTCTTT. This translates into CASSSSPDRASTEAFF. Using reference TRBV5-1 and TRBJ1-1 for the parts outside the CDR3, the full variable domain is KAGVTQTPRYLIKTRGQQVTLSCSPISGHRSVSWYQQTPGQGLQFLFEYFSETQRNKGNFPGRFSGRQFSNSRSEMNVSTLELGDSALYLCASSSSPDRASTEAFFGQGTRLTVV.